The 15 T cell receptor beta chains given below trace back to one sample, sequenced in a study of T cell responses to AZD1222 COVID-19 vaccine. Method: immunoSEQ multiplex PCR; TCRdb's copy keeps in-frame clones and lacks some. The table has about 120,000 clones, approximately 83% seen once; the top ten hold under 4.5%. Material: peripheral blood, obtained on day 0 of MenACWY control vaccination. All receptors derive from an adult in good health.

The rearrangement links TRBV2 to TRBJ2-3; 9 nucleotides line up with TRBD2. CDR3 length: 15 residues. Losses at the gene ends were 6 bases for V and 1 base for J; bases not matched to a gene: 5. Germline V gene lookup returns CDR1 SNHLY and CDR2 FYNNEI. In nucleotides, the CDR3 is TGTGCCAGCAGGGGACTAGCTACCGGCACAGATACGCAGTATTTT. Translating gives CASRGLATGTDTQYF.

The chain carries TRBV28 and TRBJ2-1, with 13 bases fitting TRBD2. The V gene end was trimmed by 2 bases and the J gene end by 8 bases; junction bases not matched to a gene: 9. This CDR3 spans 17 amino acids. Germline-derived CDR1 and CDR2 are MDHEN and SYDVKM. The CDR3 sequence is CASSLPRLAGGHDEQFF. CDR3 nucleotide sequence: TGTGCCAGCAGTTTACCCCGACTAGCGGGGGGCCACGATGAGCAGTTCTTC.

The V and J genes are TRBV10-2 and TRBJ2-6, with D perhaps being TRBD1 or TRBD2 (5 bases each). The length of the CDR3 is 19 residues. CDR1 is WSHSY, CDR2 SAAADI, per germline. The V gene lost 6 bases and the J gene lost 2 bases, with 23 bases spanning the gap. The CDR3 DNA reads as TGCGCCAGCAGCGGGTTAGCGACTACACAGGCTACTGGGGCCAACGTCCTGACTTTC. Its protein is CASSGLATTQATGANVLTF.

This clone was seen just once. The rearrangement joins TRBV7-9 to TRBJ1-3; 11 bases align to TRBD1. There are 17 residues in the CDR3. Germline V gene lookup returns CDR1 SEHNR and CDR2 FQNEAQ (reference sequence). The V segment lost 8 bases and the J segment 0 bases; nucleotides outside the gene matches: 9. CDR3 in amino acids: CASVGQGAMASGNTIYF. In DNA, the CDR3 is TGTGCCAGCGTCGGACAGGGGGCGATGGCCTCTGGAAACACCATATATTTT.

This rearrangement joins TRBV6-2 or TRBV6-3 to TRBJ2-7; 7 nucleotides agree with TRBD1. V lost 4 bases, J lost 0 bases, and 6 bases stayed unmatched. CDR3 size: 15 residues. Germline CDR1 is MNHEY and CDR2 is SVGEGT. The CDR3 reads CASSLQGILSYEQYF. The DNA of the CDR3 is TGTGCCAGCAGTTTACAGGGGATCCTCTCCTACGAGCAGTACTTC.

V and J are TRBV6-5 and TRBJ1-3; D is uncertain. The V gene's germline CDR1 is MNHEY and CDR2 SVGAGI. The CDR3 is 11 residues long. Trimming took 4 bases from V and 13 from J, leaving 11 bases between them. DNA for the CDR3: TGTGCCAGCAGTTCTATTGGCGCGATATATTTT. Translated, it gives CASSSIGAIYF.

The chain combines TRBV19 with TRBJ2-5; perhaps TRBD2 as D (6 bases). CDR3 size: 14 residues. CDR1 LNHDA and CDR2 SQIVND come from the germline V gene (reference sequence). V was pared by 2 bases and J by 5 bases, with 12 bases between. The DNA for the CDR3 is TGTGCCAGTAGTATACGTGGTCGGGGGGAGACCCAGTACTTC. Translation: CASSIRGRGETQYF.

Here the CDR3 reads CASSPRLAGINTGELFF. CDR3 coding DNA: TGTGCCAGCAGCCCCAGACTAGCGGGGATTAACACCGGGGAGCTGTTTTTT. The chain has TRBV9 and TRBJ2-2, with 11 bases aligning to TRBD2. The CDR3 has 17 residues. V was clipped by 4 bases and J by 2 bases; unmatched bases: 7. Germline V CDR1 and CDR2: SGDLS, YYNGEE.

This CDR3 reads CASSEWGGEDNEQFF. DNA for the CDR3: TGTGCCAGCAGTGAATGGGGCGGGGAGGACAATGAGCAGTTCTTC. This chain links TRBV25-1 with TRBJ2-1, with a possible D match to TRBD2 (6 bases). Germline values: CDR1 MGHDK, CDR2 SYGVNS. Trimming removed 1 base at V and 5 bases at J, with 12 bases between. The CDR3 runs to 15 residues.

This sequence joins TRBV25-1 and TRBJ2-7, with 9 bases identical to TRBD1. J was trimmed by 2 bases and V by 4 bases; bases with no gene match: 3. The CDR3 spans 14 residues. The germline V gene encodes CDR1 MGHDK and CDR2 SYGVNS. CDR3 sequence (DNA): TGTGCCAGCAGTGCTGGGACAGGGACCTACGAGCAGTACTTC. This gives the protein CASSAGTGTYEQYF.

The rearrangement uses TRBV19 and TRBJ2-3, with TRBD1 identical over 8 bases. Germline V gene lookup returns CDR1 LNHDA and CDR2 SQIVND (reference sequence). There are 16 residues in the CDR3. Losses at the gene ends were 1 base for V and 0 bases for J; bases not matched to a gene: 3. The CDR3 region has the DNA TGTGCCAGTAGTATAGGGCAGGGGGCTAGCACAGATACGCAGTATTTT. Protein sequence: CASSIGQGASTDTQYF.

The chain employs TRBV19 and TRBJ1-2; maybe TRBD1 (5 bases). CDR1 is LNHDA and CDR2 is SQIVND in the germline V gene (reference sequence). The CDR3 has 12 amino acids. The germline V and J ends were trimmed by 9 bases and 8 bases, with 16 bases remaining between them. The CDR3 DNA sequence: TGTGCCAGCTCGTGGGGGGGGACCGGCTACACCTTC. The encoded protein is CASSWGGTGYTF.

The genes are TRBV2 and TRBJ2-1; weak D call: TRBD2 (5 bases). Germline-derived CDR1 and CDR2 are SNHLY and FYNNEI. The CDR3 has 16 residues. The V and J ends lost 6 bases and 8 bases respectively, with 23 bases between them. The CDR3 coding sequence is TGTGCCAGCAGAGTAACTAGTGGTGTTGATATCGATGAGCAGTTCTTC. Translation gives CASRVTSGVDIDEQFF.

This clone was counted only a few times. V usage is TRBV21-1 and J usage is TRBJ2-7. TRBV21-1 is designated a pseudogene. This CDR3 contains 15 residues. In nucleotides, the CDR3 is TGTGCCAGCAGCAAACTCCCCCGGGACGCCTACGAGCAGTACTTC. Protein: CASSKLPRDAYEQYF.

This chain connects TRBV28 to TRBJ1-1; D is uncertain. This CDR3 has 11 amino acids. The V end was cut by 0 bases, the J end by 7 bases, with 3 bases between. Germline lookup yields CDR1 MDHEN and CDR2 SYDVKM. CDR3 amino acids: CASSLWFEAFF. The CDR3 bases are TGTGCCAGCAGTTTATGGTTTGAAGCTTTCTTT.